The 10 T cell receptor beta chains below come from one sample, sequenced in a study of brain T cells in children with intractable seizures (dated by TCRdb to the early 2020s). Taken with the paper, the label for time point translates to: resected brain tissue, or blood drawn just prior to surgery. Receptor amplification or capture employed the immunoSEQ multiplex PCR assay. TCRdb retrieved this table from immuneACCESS and kept in-frame rearrangements only. Not all clones are present; in checked studies, unresolved V genes account for under half, and no reason is known for the remainder. Within this sample are over 95,000 clones, with 94% of them counted one time only. 3.8% of the sample comes from the top ten. The sample here was peripheral blood, taken at surgery. These receptors all come from a boy in the first two years of life with hemimegalencephaly and intractable seizures.

The chain uses TRBV10-1 and TRBJ2-7; 9 nucleotides line up with TRBD1. Germline V lookup: CDR1 WNHNN, CDR2 SYGVQD (reference sequence). This CDR3 is built from 16 residues. V gave up 1 base and J gave up 4 bases; unmatched junction bases: 8. This CDR3 is CASSEFRYRGQYEQYF. For the CDR3, the DNA is TGCGCCAGCAGTGAGTTTCGTTACAGGGGGCAATACGAGCAGTACTTC.

The V and J genes are TRBV28 and TRBJ1-2, with TRBD1 identical over 10 bases. Germline CDR1 is MDHEN and CDR2 is SYDVKM. This CDR3 comprises 15 residues. The V gene end was trimmed by 5 bases and the J gene end by 8 bases; junction bases not matched to a gene: 11. CDR3 sequence: CASSTLGTGEYGYTF. The DNA for the CDR3 is TGTGCCAGCAGTACTCTCGGGACAGGGGAGTACGGCTACACCTTC.

This chain connects TRBV5-1 to TRBJ2-1; 7 bases match TRBD2. After removal of 4 bases from V and 4 bases from J, the junction contained 8 bases not matched to a gene. Per the germline V gene, CDR1 is SGHRS and CDR2 is YFSETQ. The CDR3 is 15 amino acids. Written as DNA, the CDR3 is TGCGCCAGCAGCCTACTAGCGTGGGGGTACAATGAGCAGTTCTTC. It specifies CASSLLAWGYNEQFF.

The chain joins TRBV7-9 to TRBJ2-7; 7 bases are shared with TRBD2. The CDR3 covers 16 residues. Germline CDR1 SEHNR, CDR2 FQNEAQ (reference sequence). Trimming cost V 0 bases and J 4 bases; bases outside gene matches: 9. Here the CDR3 reads CASSLAIVGGLYEQYF. For the CDR3, the DNA is TGTGCCAGCAGCTTAGCAATTGTGGGAGGGCTGTACGAGCAGTACTTC.

This chain uses TRBV28 with TRBJ2-7; tentatively, D is TRBD1 (7 bases). Germline CDR1 and CDR2: MDHEN and SYDVKM. There are 13 residues in the CDR3. V lost 3 bases to trimming and J lost 4 bases, with 10 bases between them. As DNA, the CDR3 is TGTGCCAGCAGTTTGACAGGGAGGTACGAGCAGTACTTC. Its translation is CASSLTGRYEQYF.

In its sample, this clone was seen once. The chain couples TRBV13 to TRBJ1-4, with 7 bases aligning to TRBD1. Germline V gene lookup returns CDR1 PRHDT and CDR2 FYEKMQ (reference sequence). CDR3 length: 13 residues. V lost 5 bases, J lost 5 bases, and 2 bases stayed unmatched. The DNA for the CDR3 is TGTGCCAGCAGCACACAGGGGAATGAAAAACTGTTTTTT. Translation: CASSTQGNEKLFF.

As to this clone: This same CDR3 is encoded by further DNA sequences in the sample. The chain has TRBV19 and TRBJ2-7; weak D call: TRBD2 (6 bases). CDR1 and CDR2 (germline): LNHDA, SQIVND (reference sequence). The V and J ends lost 6 bases and 0 bases respectively, with 12 bases between them. The CDR3 has 14 residues. The CDR3: CASRRDGSSYEQYF. CDR3 in DNA: TGTGCCAGTAGAAGGGACGGGAGCTCCTACGAGCAGTACTTC.

The rearrangement links TRBV21-1 to TRBJ2-7; TRBD1 was called by the table and not checked on the DNA. TRBV21-1 is flagged as a pseudogene. CDR3 length equals 17 residues. CDR3 protein: CASSKKGMAGRSYEQYF. CDR3 DNA: TGTGCCAGCAGCAAAAAGGGGATGGCAGGCCGCTCCTACGAGCAGTACTTC.

About this clone: Other DNA sequences in this sample translate to the same CDR3. The rearrangement uses TRBV6-1 and TRBJ1-4; 8 nucleotides line up with TRBD1. Germline V CDR1 and CDR2: MNHNS, SASEGT. V dropped 3 bases and J dropped 5; count of bases not matched to a gene: 2. This CDR3 has 14 residues. CDR3 residues: CASSEGQANEKLFF. In DNA form, the CDR3 reads TGTGCCAGCAGTGAGGGACAGGCCAATGAAAAACTGTTTTTT.

The rearrangement links TRBV19 to TRBJ2-7; D is tentatively TRBD1 or TRBD2 (5 bases each). This CDR3 is built from 15 residues. The V gene lost 3 bases and the J gene lost 0 bases, with 12 bases spanning the gap. Germline CDR1 LNHDA, CDR2 SQIVND (reference sequence). DNA for the CDR3: TGTGCCAGTAGTATTTCGGGACGGAGCTCCTACGAGCAGTACTTC. Its translation: CASSISGRSSYEQYF.